This T cell receptor (beta chain) was captured by sequencing in a study of T cells in Graves' hyperthyroidism and ophthalmopathy (dated by TCRdb to about 2019). With regard to the full study: Peripheral blood samples were taken at the time of initial diagnosis, prior to any treatment. The paper describes TCR Vbeta CDR3 sequencing of about 140 peripheral blood samples, made up of roughly 45 ophthalmopathy patients, 70 to 75 hyperthyroidism patients and 17 progressor patients. In addition, the study compared T-cell repertoires in thyroid tissue and in blood from about six Graves' hyperthyroidism patients. The 100 discovery patients were divided at random into training and test sets in a 7:3 ratio. After blood sampling, hyperthyroidism patients were treated with methimazole at a starting dose of 30 mg daily, and ophthalmopathy patients were treated with high-dose intravenous methylprednisolone. A discovery cohort of about 95 patients, 43 with Graves' ophthalmopathy and about 58 with stable Graves' hyperthyroidism, was used to find distinguishing TCR V-J signatures. Prospective prediction of ophthalmopathy was tested in an independent validation cohort consisting of 18 to 20 hyperthyroidism patients and over 15 patients who later progressed to ophthalmopathy.

Overall results and qualifications from the work: No statistical method was used to set the sample size in advance, and investigators knew the group allocation. In cross-validation, a model built on a 13 V-J signature told ophthalmopathy apart from stable hyperthyroidism with 87.88% sensitivity and approximately 81% specificity, and in testing the same model reached 80%/75%. In validation, the model predicted progression to ophthalmopathy a median of approximately 6.6 months before onset, with roughly 70% sensitivity and just under 75% specificity. Most expanded thyroid clonotypes (frequency above 0.001) were also found in blood, which suggests that blood repertoires may mirror thyroid immune responses.

For CDR1 and CDR2, the germline V gene (reference sequence) lists SGHAT and FQDESV. The CDR3 spans 16 residues, from the cysteine through the phenylalanine. Kept here is only the CDR3 DNA, which spans 48 bases and is read in frame from base 1. V is trimmed back by 4 bases and J by 6 bases, and the junction contains 11 bases that no gene match accounts for. The TCR beta CDR3 regions were amplified from RNA transcripts. For the first round of RT-PCR on the TCR CDR3, the HTBI primer set was used together with the Qiagen OneStep RT-PCR kit. A second multiplex PCR round built the libraries, followed by size selection and purification. Libraries were sequenced paired-end with 100 bp reads on an Illumina HiSeq2000. The source study handled its data this way. SOAPnuke was used to process the raw data, removing reads that contained adapters or uncalled bases, had a mean Phred below 15, or lacked an exact match to the constant primer or identifier. High-quality paired reads were merged using COPE v1.2.5, and each unique nucleotide sequence was defined as a clonotype. Clonotypes were aligned to IMGT TRBV, TRBD and TRBJ reference segments using MiTCR v1.1. The analysis included only V-J combinations with a frequency above 0.0001, which together covered more than 98% of the repertoires. A TCS score was defined as the ratio of F50 (clonal expansion) to E x V (chaos), with BLOSUM62-based TCRdist applied between CDR3 peptides within each V-J. Welch's t-statistics and random forest reduced 500 to 550 V-J features to 13, which were used in a naive Bayes classifier (R e1071). The public reads were reanalyzed by TCRdb: fastp trimming at Q25, MiXCR alignment, in-frame beta chains only. Each CDR3 protein appears once, grouped with its most common genes and DNA. The V and J calls follow TCRdb's processing rather than the paper's. Counted in this sample were about 400,000 distinct CDR3 sequences; under 15% of them appeared once. The top ten clones comprise approximately 30% of the sample.

This clonotype was observed at least ten times. The antigen it binds to is not known. No base-level quality is on record; no much larger clone is a single base apart. Graves' hyperthyroidism was defined as stable when no progression to ophthalmopathy occurred over 18 months of follow-up. Hyperthyroidism patients were newly diagnosed, had a disease duration of under 2 months, and were aged 18 to 65 years. Patients with uncontrolled infections, other autoimmune diseases, pregnancy or lactation were excluded. Diagnoses were based on clinical symptoms, serum thyroxine and TRAb, thyroid ultrasound and orbital computed tomography. PBMCs were separated from roughly 9.6 ml of fresh peripheral blood using Ficoll-Paque density gradient centrifugation. Total RNA was extracted with Trizol reagent, and quality was checked on an Agilent 2100 Bioanalyzer.

Material for sequencing was blood. This receptor was obtained from a woman aged 25 to 39 with Graves' hyperthyroidism. The chain links TRBV11-1 with TRBJ2-7; 11 central nucleotides agree with TRBD1. The CDR3 reads as follows: CASSSASSGTGGEQYF. The sequenced DNA: TGTGCCAGCAGCTCAGCGAGCTCAGGGACAGGGGGCGAGCAGTACTTC.